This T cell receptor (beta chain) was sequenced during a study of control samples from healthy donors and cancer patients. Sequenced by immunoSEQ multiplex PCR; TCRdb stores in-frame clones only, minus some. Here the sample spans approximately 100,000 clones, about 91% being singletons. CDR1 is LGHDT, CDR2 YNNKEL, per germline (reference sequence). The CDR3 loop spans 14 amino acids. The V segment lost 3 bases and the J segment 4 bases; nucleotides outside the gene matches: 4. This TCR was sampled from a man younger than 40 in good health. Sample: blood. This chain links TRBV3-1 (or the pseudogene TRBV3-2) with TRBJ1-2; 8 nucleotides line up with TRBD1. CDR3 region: CASSHETGVYGYTF. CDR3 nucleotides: TGTGCCAGCAGCCACGAGACAGGGGTCTATGGCTACACCTTC.